The entry that follows covers one T cell receptor (beta chain) sequence. This clone was seen a single time. The antigen this receptor binds is unknown. No base quality values were provided; no much bigger clone lies one nucleotide off. This sample is part of a study of radiotherapy plus CTLA-4 blockade in lung cancer (dated by TCRdb to 2016 to 2018). Study-level background: Among enrolled patients, 15% to 20% had an objective response and 31% reached disease control.

Study-level results and caveats: After treatment with radiotherapy and ipilimumab, TCR clones that originated in tumors expanded in peripheral blood. Increased serum interferon-beta after radiation, together with early dynamic changes in blood T cell clones, were reported to be the strongest predictors of response.

Measured from the cysteine to the phenylalanine, the CDR3 is 16 residues long. Left in the record is the CDR3 DNA by itself, 48 bases read in frame from the first base. CDR1 and CDR2, looked up from the germline V gene (reference sequence), are LNHDA and SQIVND. The junction shows trimming of 5 bases on V and 7 bases on J, and the gene matches do not reach 10 bases of it. The study evaluated CTLA-4 blockade (ipilimumab) given together with focal radiation therapy in patients who had chemo-refractory metastatic non-small-cell lung cancer. The library came from the immunoSEQ multiplex PCR assay. TCRdb's version of the immuneACCESS table is confined to in-frame rearrangements and falls short of the full clone set. An unresolved V gene accounts for under half of the shortfall where checked; the remainder is of unknown origin. Here the sample has over 85,000 clones; 85% to 90% occur a single time. The ten largest account for 4.5% to 5% of the sample.

Sequencing was performed on peripheral blood, taken from a patient treated with radiotherapy plus ipilimumab. This TCR was sampled from a human donor with non-small cell lung cancer that progressed on radiotherapy plus ipilimumab. This chain joins TRBV19 to TRBJ2-1; 11 junctional bases match TRBD2. The DNA is TGTGCCAGTAGTCCCACCCGACTAGCGGGGCTGAATGAGCAGTTCTTC. It translates as CASSPTRLAGLNEQFF.